This TCR beta chain is drawn from a study of regulatory T cells in long-lasting Graves disease (dated by TCRdb to 2020 to 2023). About the study as a whole: Antithyroid drugs had been taken for less than 3 months by newly diagnosed Graves' disease patients. A total of about 35 samples underwent TCR sequencing, from about 13 patients with persistent Graves' disease and roughly 20 patients with newly diagnosed Graves' disease. Patients with persistent Graves' disease were compared with patients with newly diagnosed Graves' disease using TCR sequencing and RNA sequencing of peripheral blood. The study took place in China and was registered as a clinical trial. The study at large found these results: Persistent patients shared more public clonotypes among themselves (fewer than 3,000) than newly diagnosed patients did (roughly 920). Because the primary lesion, thyroid tissue, could not be accessed, the study looked at peripheral blood alone. Lower TCR Shannon entropy and fewer highly expanded clones were observed in persistent Graves' disease patients than in newly diagnosed patients, which suggested clonal expansion. Sequencing and analysis were limited to the TCR beta chain. As a limitation, the authors acknowledged that the small sample size may reduce accuracy. Preferential use of TRBV28, TRBJ1-2 and TRBJ2-5 was observed in persistent disease, whereas TRBV20-1 and TRBJ2-1 were favored in newly diagnosed disease.

The method behind the library was multiplex PCR. TCRdb names Illumina HiSeq 4000 as the instrument used. TCR beta libraries were built with iRepertoire HTBI primers and Arm-PCR amplification of CDR3 regions. Gel purification was performed on PCR products prior to sequencing. The original pipeline was this. A total of roughly 67 TRBV and some 15 TRBJ segments were identified across samples and were used for gene usage analysis of CDR3 amino acid clonotypes. COPE and FqMerger were used to merge filtered high-quality paired reads into contigs. BLAST was used to align contigs to IMGT TRBV, TRBD and TRBJ reference genes, with CDR3 defined following IMGT. Clonotypes above 0.1% frequency were classified as highly expanded clones. Repertoire diversity was measured by Shannon entropy, and V-J evenness by the Gini coefficient. A clonotype found in more than one individual was treated as public. TCRdb trimmed the raw reads at Q25, called clones with MiXCR and kept productive beta chains. Each entry merges the rows of one CDR3 protein and shows their most common DNA and genes. The V and J calls reflect TCRdb's pipeline rather than the authors' work. This sample holds under 300,000 distinct CDR3 sequences; around 20% were observed only once. The ten largest account for roughly 14% of the sample.

This clonotype has ten or more counts. It has no known antigen specificity. Base qualities were left out, and no much larger clone turns up one base away. Trimmed from V: 6 bases; trimmed from J: 1 base; junction bases lacking a gene match: 0. As encoded in the germline V gene, CDR1 is MNHNS while CDR2 is SASEGT. Measured from the cysteine to the phenylalanine, the CDR3 is 12 residues long. The only DNA kept is the CDR3, 36 bases in frame from the first base. The time point label here, explained by the study, means: newly diagnosed GD, antithyroid drugs for less than 3 months. RNA was extracted from PBMCs in TRIzol for both TCR sequencing and RNA sequencing. Graves' disease was diagnosed according to American Thyroid Association guidelines. Recruitment of patients was carried out at an endocrinology department in Xi'an, China. Each patient gave around 9 milliliters of peripheral blood, collected in an EDTA anticoagulant tube. Ficoll Paque Plus density gradient separation was used to isolate PBMCs, and no further T cell sorting was performed. An Agilent 2100 Bioanalyzer and agarose gel were used to check RNA quality, and a NanoDrop 2000 was used to measure RNA concentration.

Sequencing was performed on peripheral blood mononuclear cells (PBMCs), taken at new diagnosis, from a patient treated with antithyroid drugs. The receptor's source is a female donor with Graves disease. The rearrangement joined TRBV6-1 to TRBJ2-7; 7 central nucleotides agree with TRBD1. The nucleotides are TGTGCCAGCAGACAGGGGTCCTACGAGCAGTACTTC. It encodes CASRQGSYEQYF.